This T cell receptor beta chain was obtained from a study of T cells in Graves' hyperthyroidism and ophthalmopathy. A few counts support this clonotype. The germline V gene encodes CDR1 MNHEY and CDR2 SMNVEV (reference sequence). Deletions cut 2 bases from V and 14 bases from J, with 16 bases between. The CDR3 sequence is 13 residues long. From RNA transcripts, TCR beta CDR3 regions were amplified. Primed by the HTBI set, a first-round RT-PCR was run on the TCR CDR3. TCRdb ran MiXCR on the multiplex PCR reads and lists one entry per CDR3 protein. The profile shows roughly 650,000 distinct CDR3 sequences, about a sixth of them singletons.

The V gene is TRBV27, the J gene TRBJ2-1; D remains ambiguous. The receptor's source is a middle-aged woman with Graves' ophthalmopathy. Sequenced input: blood. The CDR3 DNA reads as TGTGCCAGCAGTTTAGTGCTAGAAGGGATTAAGTTCTTC. It codes for CASSLVLEGIKFF.